This T cell receptor (beta chain) was observed in a study of T-cell memory formation after mild COVID-19. TCRdb processed the 5' RACE reads anew with MiXCR; each CDR3 protein has one entry. The repertoire consists of 200,000 to 250,000 distinct CDR3 sequences, with roughly 10% occurring once and the leading ten covering 3% to 4.5%. General study findings and limits: Some SARS-CoV-2-responding clones were already detected in memory before infection.

This clonotype was found a few times. Its specificity is unknown. V dropped 6 bases and J dropped 3 bases, with 22 bases sitting between them. The CDR3 runs 17 residues. Per the germline V gene, CDR1 is SGHRS and CDR2 is YFSETQ. This chain connects TRBV5-1 to TRBJ2-1; D might be TRBD1 (6 bases). The sequence came from a man in his late teens or twenties who had mild COVID-19 (a few samples of this study predate the infection). Cell type and time point are not known. The sample was PBMCs or a T cell subset sorted from them (not recorded which). This CDR3 reads CASTTQGTGGFYNEQFF. As DNA, the CDR3 is TGCGCCAGCACCACACAGGGAACTGGCGGCTTCTACAATGAGCAGTTCTTC.